This T cell receptor (beta chain) was observed in a study of regulatory T cells in long-lasting Graves disease. Turning to the study itself: Under 3 months of antithyroid drugs had been taken by newly diagnosed Graves' patients. Study observations and caveats: There were preferences for TRBV28, TRBJ1-2 and TRBJ2-5 in persistent disease. Relative to new patients (966), persistent patients exhibited greater sharing of public clonotypes (approximately 2,800).

Germline CDR1 reads GTSNPN; CDR2 reads SVGIG (reference sequence). This CDR3 comprises 11 residues. Trimming took 5 bases from V and 6 from J; bases not matched to a gene: 1. This clonotype was picked up many times. Its antigen remains unidentified. For TCR beta, libraries came from iRepertoire HTBI primers and Arm-PCR of CDR3 regions. TCRdb reprocessed the multiplex PCR reads via MiXCR and lists one record per CDR3 protein. The table has about 420,000 distinct CDR3 sequences, 15% to 20% seen once; the top ten hold 20% to 25%. This sample's time point: newly diagnosed GD, antithyroid drugs for less than 3 months. TCR sequences were obtained from RNA taken from PBMCs. The data were also submitted as part of a second study, on T cells in Graves' hyperthyroidism and ophthalmopathy.

The origin of this receptor is a woman between 18 and 29 years old with Graves disease. The rearrangement joins TRBV30 to TRBJ2-3; 8 bases line up with TRBD1. Sample: peripheral blood mononuclear cells (PBMCs), taken at new diagnosis, from a patient treated with antithyroid drugs. This CDR3 reads CAWRQGDTQYF. CDR3 nucleotide sequence: TGTGCCTGGCGACAGGGGGATACGCAGTATTTT.